The rows below give T cell receptor beta chains drawn from one sample of a study of long-term antiretroviral therapy in people with HIV. TCRdb keeps only in-frame clones here, not all; method: immunoSEQ multiplex PCR. The sample has 35,000 to 45,000 clones; approximately 85% are singletons. Here the sequenced sample was unsorted PBMCs, taken 2.2 years after starting antiretroviral therapy. The receptors derive from a man aged 18 to 30 with HIV. CDR3s include the opening cysteine and the closing phenylalanine or tryptophan.

v_call cdr3_aa
TRBV28 CASSSSGSTYEQYF
TRBV6-6 CASSKGVAGETQYF
TRBV12-5 CASGLPNTGELFF
TRBV7-8 CASSLASPTRTGEFF
TRBV29-1 CSVVLAALSTDTQYF
TRBV7-9 CASSRTDTEAFF
TRBV15 CATSTVGRETQYF
TRBV5-6 CASSTGLNTEAFF
TRBV5-1 CASSLGQVNQPQHF
TRBV19 CASSVTGGRTEAFF
TRBV2 CASRTPGTGFYEQYF
TRBV6-5 CASSYGHLAAEAFF
TRBV23-1 CASTAAPRLETQYF
TRBV9 CASSVGPKGAQETQYF
TRBV10-3 CAIRAGLAANSNTGELFF
TRBV7-2 CASSNSAGFEQYF